The 27 T cell receptor beta chains given below trace back to one sample, sequenced in a study of OX40 agonist ivuxolimab in advanced cancers. Some clones are missing from TCRdb's copy, which holds only in-frame ones; the method was immunoSEQ multiplex PCR. The table lists 60,000 or so clones, 75% to 90% of them singletons. The source was CD4+ or CD8+ T cells sorted from blood, collected in a trial of the OX40 agonist ivuxolimab. The receptors here all came from an adult with an advanced solid tumor such as melanoma, head and neck, liver or kidney cancer.

The chain links TRBV2 to TRBJ1-4; 8 positions match TRBD1. Germline assignment: CDR1 SNHLY and CDR2 FYNNEI. This CDR3 is built from 13 residues. After removal of 10 bases from V and 2 bases from J, the junction contained 3 bases not matched to a gene. This CDR3 reads CATRTGTNEKLFF. CDR3 in DNA: TGTGCCACGCGGACAGGGACTAATGAAAAACTGTTTTTT.

This clone was seen once. The V gene is TRBV6-1, the J gene TRBJ1-2, with 9 bases matching TRBD1. Trimming at V came to 2 bases and at J to 9 bases, leaving 7 bases not matched to a gene. The CDR3 is 14 residues long. Germline loops: CDR1 MNHNS, CDR2 SASEGT. The CDR3 DNA sequence: TGTGCCAGCAGTGAAATGGTGGGGACAGGGCGCTACACCTTC. Translating gives CASSEMVGTGRYTF.

There are a few counts of this clone. The chain employs TRBV5-5 and TRBJ1-3; D not certain. V lost 0 bases to trimming and J lost 4 bases, with 17 bases between them. Germline V gene lookup returns CDR1 SGHKS and CDR2 YYEKEE (reference sequence). The CDR3 loop spans 17 amino acids. The CDR3 region has the DNA TGTGCCAGCAGCTTGGGGCCGGGAACAAGGGCAGGAAACACCATATATTTT. Amino acid sequence: CASSLGPGTRAGNTIYF.

The chain combines TRBV6-5 with TRBJ1-5, with 7 bases fitting TRBD1. This CDR3 spans 14 amino acids. CDR1 and CDR2 from the germline V gene are MNHEY and SVGAGI. Unmatched junction bases numbered 4, after V lost 5 bases and J lost 3 bases. The CDR3 nucleotides read TGTGCCAGCAGTCAGGGGGGTAACAATCAGCCCCAGCATTTT. Amino acid sequence: CASSQGGNNQPQHF.

This clone was observed a few times. V usage is TRBV27 and J usage is TRBJ2-4; a possible D gene is TRBD2 (6 bases). From germline, CDR1 is MNHEY and CDR2 SMNVEV (reference sequence). There are 14 residues in the CDR3. Trimming shortened V by 0 bases and J by 9 bases, and 12 bases separated the two germline ends. The CDR3 reads CASSLSEGLGIQYF. The CDR3 region has the DNA TGTGCCAGCAGTTTATCGGAGGGGTTGGGCATTCAGTACTTC.

The gene calls are TRBV7-2 and TRBJ2-3; no clear D gene. The V gene's germline CDR1 is SGHTA and CDR2 FQGNSA. Trimming pared 4 bases from V and 4 bases from J, leaving 15 bases between. This CDR3 has 15 residues. CDR3 in DNA: TGTGCCAGCAGCTCGGACCCGGTCATGGCAGATACGCAGTATTTT. This sequence encodes CASSSDPVMADTQYF.

The chain uses TRBV19 and TRBJ2-1; 11 bases fit TRBD2. CDR1 LNHDA and CDR2 SQIVND come from the germline V gene (reference sequence). The CDR3 totals 14 residues. Losses at the gene ends were 4 bases for V and 9 bases for J; bases not matched to a gene: 5. The CDR3 region has the DNA TGTGCCAGTAGTACGCTAGCGGGGGGCCTTGAGCAGTTCTTC. It encodes CASSTLAGGLEQFF.

The rearrangement links TRBV28 to TRBJ2-7, with D tentatively TRBD1 (5 bases). Trimming removed 6 bases from V and 7 bases from J, with 19 bases in between. Germline V lookup: CDR1 MDHEN, CDR2 SYDVKM. The CDR3 length is 14 residues. CDR3 DNA sequence: TGTGCCAGCAGGGCAGGACATGCCCCCCGGGAGCAGTACTTC. Protein sequence: CASRAGHAPREQYF.

The chain recombines TRBV5-1 with TRBJ2-1, with D possibly being TRBD1 (6 bases). V lost 0 bases and J 10 bases, leaving 11 bases between the germline ends. The V gene's germline CDR1 is SGHRS and CDR2 YFSETQ. The CDR3 has 13 residues. Here the CDR3 DNA reads TGCGCCAGCAGCTTGGGGGGGCAGGAGGAGCAGTTCTTC. Translated, it gives CASSLGGQEEQFF.

The chain is built from TRBV19 and TRBJ2-3; 7 bases are a match to TRBD2. The germline V gene has CDR1 LNHDA and CDR2 SQIVND (reference sequence). Unmatched junction bases numbered 4, after V lost 7 bases and J lost 0 bases. CDR3 length: 14 amino acids. The CDR3 bases are TGTGCCAGTAATGAGCGGGGCAGCACAGATACGCAGTATTTT. Amino acids: CASNERGSTDTQYF.

As to this clone: Other DNA variants within this sample encode the same CDR3. This chain uses TRBV2 with TRBJ1-2; no clear D gene. CDR1 is SNHLY, CDR2 FYNNEI, per germline. This CDR3 is built from 13 residues. Trimming stripped 9 bases from V and 1 base from J, with 12 bases between. CDR3 bases: TGTGCCAGTACCTCGGGCAGTAACTATGGCTACACCTTC. It codes for CASTSGSNYGYTF.

The chain combines TRBV4-1 with TRBJ1-2; 8 bases fit TRBD1. The CDR3 runs 19 residues. CDR1 and CDR2 (germline): MGHRA, YSYEKL. J was trimmed by 1 base and V by 2 bases; bases with no gene match: 15. Here the CDR3 DNA reads TGCGCCAGCAGCCAACCCATACACCGGGACAGGAGACTTAACTATGGCTACACCTTC. Translated, it gives CASSQPIHRDRRLNYGYTF.

This rearrangement joins TRBV5-1 to TRBJ2-5; TRBD2 matches 13 bases. Per germline, CDR1 SGHRS and CDR2 YFSETQ. V lost 4 bases and J lost 0; bases outside the gene matches: 3. There are 16 residues in the CDR3. The CDR3 protein is CASSRGTSGDQETQYF. The CDR3, as DNA: TGCGCCAGCAGCCGGGGGACTAGCGGGGACCAAGAGACCCAGTACTTC. Full variable domain (outside the CDR3, taken from reference TRBV5-1 and TRBJ2-5): KAGVTQTPRYLIKTRGQQVTLSCSPISGHRSVSWYQQTPGQGLQFLFEYFSETQRNKGNFPGRFSGRQFSNSRSEMNVSTLELGDSALYLCASSRGTSGDQETQYFGPGTRLLVL.

This rearrangement joins TRBV6-6 to TRBJ1-2; D is possibly TRBD1 (5 bases). The V gene lost 2 bases and the J gene lost 4 bases, with 11 bases spanning the gap. CDR1 and CDR2 from the germline V gene are MNHNY and SVGAGI (reference sequence). The CDR3 totals 14 residues. CDR3 sequence (DNA): TGTGCCAGCAGTTACAGGGGAACCCTCTATGGCTACACCTTC. Its translation is CASSYRGTLYGYTF.

A word on this clone: The junction departs from the called germline gene at one end, perhaps through a read error. The V call is TRBV5-4, the J call TRBJ1-6; D gene unclear. The CDR3 contains 13 residues. From germline, CDR1 is SGHNT and CDR2 YYREEE (reference sequence). CDR3 in DNA: TGCGCCAGCAGCTTGAACACCGATTCACCCCTCCACTTT. Translated: CASSLNTDSPLHF.

This clone was seen once. The chain recombines TRBV2 with TRBJ1-5; D call uncertain. Per germline, CDR1 SNHLY and CDR2 FYNNEI. CDR3 length equals 15 residues. Trimming pared 7 bases from V and 0 bases from J, leaving 13 bases between. CDR3 amino acids: CASTSSGYSNQPQHF. In DNA, the CDR3 is TGTGCCAGCACCAGCTCCGGTTATAGCAATCAGCCCCAGCATTTT.

V gene TRBV19 combines with J gene TRBJ2-3; 9 nucleotides agree with TRBD2. V gave up 4 bases and J gave up 1 base; unmatched junction bases: 3. The CDR3 has 15 amino acids. The V gene's germline CDR1 is LNHDA and CDR2 SQIVND (reference sequence). The CDR3 reads CASSTASGGTDTQYF. The DNA for the CDR3 is TGTGCCAGTAGTACGGCTAGCGGGGGCACAGATACGCAGTATTTT.

The CDR3: CASSYNLNTIYF. In DNA, the CDR3 is TGTGCCAGCAGTTACAATCTGAACACCATATATTTT. The V gene is TRBV6-6, the J gene TRBJ1-3; D unclear. The V end lost 2 bases, the J end lost 7 bases, and 6 bases lay between the germline ends. The CDR3 loop spans 12 amino acids. Per the germline V gene, CDR1 is MNHNY and CDR2 is SVGAGI (reference sequence).

The chain uses TRBV11-3 and TRBJ2-5, with 8 positions matching TRBD2. Germline V gene data show CDR1 as SGHNT and CDR2 as YENEEA. V lost 5 bases to trimming and J lost 2 bases; unmatched junction nucleotides: 10. The CDR3 totals 16 residues. The CDR3 sequence: CASSPAGAGGQETQYF. CDR3 DNA: TGTGCCAGCAGCCCCGCGGGGGCGGGGGGACAAGAGACCCAGTACTTC.

The V and J genes are TRBV27 and TRBJ1-6, with a possible D match to TRBD1 (6 bases). V lost 5 bases and J 0 bases, leaving 23 bases between the germline ends. This CDR3 has 20 amino acids. Germline-derived CDR1 and CDR2 are MNHEY and SMNVEV (reference sequence). Written as DNA, the CDR3 is TGTGCCAGCAGTATCTCCGACCGAATACAGGGAAGCTCCTATAATTCACCCCTCCACTTT. Amino acids: CASSISDRIQGSSYNSPLHF.

There are a few counts of this clone. The gene calls are TRBV7-9 and TRBJ2-3, with a possible D match to TRBD2 (6 bases). Trimming shortened V by 4 bases and J by 3 bases, and 14 bases separated the two germline ends. Germline CDR1 is SEHNR and CDR2 is FQNEAQ (reference sequence). The CDR3 contains 15 residues. CDR3: CASSYGGSWTDTQYF. CDR3 DNA: TGTGCCAGCAGCTACGGGGGTTCATGGACAGATACGCAGTATTTT.

The chain combines TRBV5-4 with TRBJ2-7; D ambiguous. This CDR3 spans 16 amino acids. CDR1 and CDR2 from the germline V gene are SGHNT and YYREEE (reference sequence). The ends were cut back, 4 bases at V and 7 bases at J, with 24 bases in the middle. The CDR3 nucleotides read TGTGCCAGCAGCCCCTACTCGACACGACCGTCTTGGGAGCAGTACTTC. Amino acids: CASSPYSTRPSWEQYF. Complete variable domain (other parts from reference TRBV5-4 and TRBJ2-7): ETGVTQSPTHLIKTRGQQVTLRCSSQSGHNTVSWYQQALGQGPQFIFQYYREEENGRGNFPPRFSGLQFPNYSSELNVNALELDDSALYLCASSPYSTRPSWEQYFGPGTRLTVT.

The rearrangement links TRBV19 to TRBJ1-2, with 11 bases lining up with TRBD1. Per the germline V gene, CDR1 is LNHDA and CDR2 is SQIVND (reference sequence). CDR3 size: 15 residues. J lost 4 bases, V lost 7 bases, and 8 bases had no gene match. The CDR3 loop reads CASTFGGQGGYGYTF. The CDR3 bases are TGTGCCAGTACCTTCGGGGGACAGGGGGGCTATGGCTACACCTTC.

The genes are TRBV27 and TRBJ1-5; a possible D gene is TRBD1 (5 bases). V lost 5 bases, J lost 3 bases, and 14 bases lay in between. The CDR3 has 15 amino acids. Germline CDR1 MNHEY, CDR2 SMNVEV (reference sequence). CDR3 loop: CASSLYRGVNQPQHF. For the CDR3, the DNA is TGTGCCAGCAGTCTCTATAGAGGGGTCAATCAGCCCCAGCATTTT.

This clone was observed once. V usage is TRBV27 and J usage is TRBJ1-1, with 9 bases aligning to TRBD1. CDR1 is MNHEY, CDR2 SMNVEV, per germline (reference sequence). CDR3 size: 12 residues. The junction had 1 base not matched to a gene; V was cut back by 9 bases and J by 2 bases. The CDR3 coding sequence is TGTGCCAGGACAGGGGGAAACACTGAAGCTTTCTTT. It codes for CARTGGNTEAFF.

The gene calls are TRBV28 and TRBJ1-1, with D possibly TRBD1 on 6 matching bases. This CDR3 region has 12 residues. Germline V gene lookup returns CDR1 MDHEN and CDR2 SYDVKM. The V end lost 6 bases, the J end lost 10 bases, and 15 bases lay between the germline ends. Here the CDR3 reads CASSTGGGGAFF. DNA for the CDR3: TGTGCCAGCAGCACGGGGGGCGGGGGAGCTTTCTTT.

The rearrangement uses TRBV7-9 and TRBJ1-2; possible D gene TRBD1, 5 bases. The CDR3 length is 12 residues. Germline assignment: CDR1 SEHNR and CDR2 FQNEAQ (reference sequence). V was cut by 1 base and J by 8 bases, with 8 bases left in between. The CDR3 DNA follows: TGTGCCAGCAGCTTAGTGGGGCACGGCTACACCTTC. It encodes CASSLVGHGYTF.